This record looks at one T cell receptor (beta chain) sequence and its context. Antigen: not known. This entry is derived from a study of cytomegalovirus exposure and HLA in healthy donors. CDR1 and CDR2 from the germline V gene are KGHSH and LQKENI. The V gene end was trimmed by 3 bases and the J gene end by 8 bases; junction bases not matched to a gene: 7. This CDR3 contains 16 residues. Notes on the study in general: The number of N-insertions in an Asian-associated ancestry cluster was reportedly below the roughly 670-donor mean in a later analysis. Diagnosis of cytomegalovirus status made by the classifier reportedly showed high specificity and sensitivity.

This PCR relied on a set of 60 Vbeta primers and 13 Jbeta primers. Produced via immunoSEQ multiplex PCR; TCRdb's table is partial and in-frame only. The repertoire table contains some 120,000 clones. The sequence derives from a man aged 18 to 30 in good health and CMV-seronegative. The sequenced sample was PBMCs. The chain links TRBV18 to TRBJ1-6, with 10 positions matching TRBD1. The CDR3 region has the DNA TGTGCCAGCTCACCTGACAGGGGGCAGTCGGATTCACCCCTCCACTTT. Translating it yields CASSPDRGQSDSPLHF.